The present T cell receptor beta chain was sequenced within a study of radiotherapy plus CTLA-4 blockade in lung cancer. Broader study findings: Response, reportedly, was best predicted by interferon-beta along with early blood T cell clone dynamics.

Trimming removed 0 bases from V and 4 bases from J; junction bases left unmatched: 6. Per germline, CDR1 SGDLS and CDR2 YYNGEE. This CDR3 is built from 16 residues. Clones were read by immunoSEQ multiplex PCR, and TCRdb kept only the in-frame ones, dropping some. Of about 88,000 clones listed, 72% were seen once; the top ten hold around 15%. It was focal radiation plus CTLA-4 blockade with ipilimumab that patients with chemo-refractory metastatic non-small-cell lung cancer received. About this clone: What it recognizes is unknown.

This chain connects TRBV9 to TRBJ1-2; 10 bases are a match to TRBD1. Source: peripheral blood, taken from a patient treated with radiotherapy plus ipilimumab. The TCR sequence derives from a human donor with non-small cell lung cancer that progressed on radiotherapy plus ipilimumab. The CDR3 DNA reads TGTGCCAGCAGCGTAGAACCGGGACAGGGGAGCTATGGCTACACCTTC. The encoded protein is CASSVEPGQGSYGYTF.